The entry below describes one T cell receptor (beta chain). This clone was found once. Its antigen is unknown. The sample holds no much larger clone one base away, and base qualities are not on file. In Seattle, one collaborating source enrolled patients while the infection was active and tracked those patients longitudinally over the course of disease. Each collaborating institution followed its own protocols to collect whole blood in K2EDTA tubes. Collaborator samples were shipped for TCRbeta analysis as frozen whole blood, isolated PBMCs, or DNA extracted from either sample type. The trim is 4 bases for V and 2 bases for J, with a gap of 12 bases between the germline ends. From the germline V gene, CDR1 is SGHDN and CDR2 is FVKESK. Reading from cysteine to phenylalanine, the CDR3 counts 14 amino acids. Only CDR3 DNA is held: 42 bases, read in frame from base 1. The source of the sample is a study of blood T cell repertoires in COVID-19 (dated by TCRdb to the early 2020s). With regard to the full study: Samples covering the acute and convalescent phases of COVID-19 were provided by collaborators in the United States, Italy and Spain. The prospective study material was composed of cDNA or gDNA derived from T cells, B-cell-depleted T cells, or PBMCs. Deeply sampled blood TCRbeta repertoires from subjects exposed to, actively infected with, or recovered from COVID-19 were included in the dataset. The repertoires were released in a freely available public database intended as a resource for research on the immune response to SARS-CoV-2. Samples were obtained from the ongoing ImmuneRACE study (first 160 participants) and from 1,000 to 1,500 subjects provided by 6 global collaborators. A de-identified subject ID, COVID-19 status, age in years and sex were almost always included in the sample metadata. Where available, HLA class I and class II types were taken from metadata supplied by the sample provider and were not determined by assay-based typing. Here is what the overall study found, with its caveats: The quantity of clinical and demographic metadata differed by source and by participant and was supplied without curation.

TCRbeta CDR3 regions were amplified from genomic DNA by means of the immunoSEQ Assay, a bias-controlled multiplex PCR. In the original analysis: The number of nucleated cells in each sample was estimated by amplification of reference gene primers within the assay. To quantify the absolute abundance of each unique TCRbeta CDR3 rearrangement, sequence reads were collapsed and filtered. Productive Simpson clonality was computed per sample as the square root of Simpson's diversity index over productive rearrangements. TCRdb took this table from immuneACCESS and kept in-frame rearrangements with V and J called. Such tables lack part of the clones; where checked against another copy, unresolved V genes explain under half of the gap, and the rest is unexplained. The V and J calls and the clone size are those of that table, but D and trimming were determined from the DNA. In this sample the table shows about 130,000 clones, 70% to 80% of which occur a single time. Around 5% of the sample is in the top ten clones.

Sequenced: peripheral blood. This chain joins TRBV14 to TRBJ2-7, with TRBD2 tentatively as D gene (5 bases match). This receptor was taken from a woman aged 65 to 85 with COVID-19, enrolled during active disease. The CDR3 here reads CASSPSAGPYEQYF. The sequenced DNA: TGTGCCAGCAGCCCGTCGGCGGGCCCCTACGAGCAGTACTTC. Extended through the reference TRBV14 and TRBJ2-7 proteins, this CDR3 yields the full variable domain: EAGVTQFPSHSVIEKGQTVTLRCDPISGHDNLYWYRRVMGKEIKFLLHFVKESKQDESGMPNNRFLAERTGGTYSTLKVQPAELEDSGVYFCASSPSAGPYEQYFGPGTRLTVT.